The present entry profiles one TCR beta chain with its context. The target antigen is unknown. These data are taken from a study of cytomegalovirus exposure and HLA in healthy donors. Background on the study: Approximately 190 million T cells yielded more than 95 million unique TCR beta sequences, as an earlier analysis found. Study observations and caveats: It was reported that TCR beta sequences correctly inferred the HLA-A and HLA-B alleles for most subjects. Within an earlier analysis, most TCR beta V segments proved productive either about 90% or about 30% of the time. Follow-up analysis found HLA locus-dependent TCR association rates, highest for DRB1 and lowest for HLA-C.

This CDR3 region has 15 residues. Losses at the gene ends were 6 bases for V and 5 bases for J; bases not matched to a gene: 12. Germline CDR1 SGHRS, CDR2 YFSETQ. The PCR used 60 Vbeta and 13 Jbeta primers. Sequencing used immunoSEQ multiplex PCR; TCRdb keeps in-frame clones, though not all of them. Here the sample spans about 52,000 clones, around 70% being singletons. Sequencing was performed on PBMCs. This chain joins TRBV5-1 and TRBJ1-1; 8 bases match TRBD1. This TCR was recovered from a woman in her forties or fifties in good health and CMV-seronegative. CDR3 loop: CASTDPATGVTEAFF. The DNA of the CDR3 is TGCGCCAGCACCGACCCCGCGACAGGGGTAACTGAAGCTTTCTTT.